This T cell receptor beta chain appears in the sequencing data of a study of CD8 T cells in Susac syndrome. RNA, at about 0.5 to 1 ug, was reverse transcribed with random hexamers. TCR beta CDR3 was amplified by immunoSEQ multiplex PCR. This amplification extended across 54 Vbeta and 13 Jbeta segments. TCRdb reprocessed the immunoSEQ multiplex PCR reads via MiXCR and lists one record per CDR3 protein. The sample holds about 130,000 distinct CDR3 sequences; around 91% are singletons and the top ten take about 0.23%. The germline gives CDR1 SEHNR, CDR2 FQNEAQ (reference sequence). Trimming removed 3 bases at V and 10 bases at J, with 10 bases between. The CDR3 extends over 12 amino acids.

The chain has TRBV7-9 and TRBJ2-1; no clear D gene. This receptor was taken from a human donor with multiple sclerosis. The source material was CD8+ T cells from PBMCs. In DNA form, the CDR3 reads TGTGCCAGCAGCTTTCCGGGTCCCGAGCAGTTCTTC. As protein: CASSFPGPEQFF.